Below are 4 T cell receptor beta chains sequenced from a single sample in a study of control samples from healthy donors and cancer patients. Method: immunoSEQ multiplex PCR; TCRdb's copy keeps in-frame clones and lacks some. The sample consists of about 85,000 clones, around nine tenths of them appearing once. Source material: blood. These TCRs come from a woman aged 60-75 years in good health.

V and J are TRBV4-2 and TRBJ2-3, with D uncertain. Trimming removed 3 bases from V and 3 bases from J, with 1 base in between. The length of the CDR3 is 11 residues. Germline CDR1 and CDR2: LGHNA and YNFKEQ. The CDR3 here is CASSQTDTQYF. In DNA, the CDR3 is TGTGCCAGCAGCCAGACAGATACGCAGTATTTT.

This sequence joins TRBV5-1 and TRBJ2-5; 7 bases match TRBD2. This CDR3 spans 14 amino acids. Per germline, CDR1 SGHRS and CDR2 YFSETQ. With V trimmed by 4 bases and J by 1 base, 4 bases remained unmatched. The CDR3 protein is CASSIPSGQETQYF. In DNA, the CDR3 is TGCGCCAGCAGCATACCTAGCGGCCAAGAGACCCAGTACTTC.

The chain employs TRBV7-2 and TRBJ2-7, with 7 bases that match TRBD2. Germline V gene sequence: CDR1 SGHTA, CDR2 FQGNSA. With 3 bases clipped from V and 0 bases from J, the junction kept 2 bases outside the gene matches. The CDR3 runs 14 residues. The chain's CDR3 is CASSFTSVSYEQYF. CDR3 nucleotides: TGTGCCAGCAGCTTTACTAGCGTCTCCTACGAGCAGTACTTC.

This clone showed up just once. The CDR3 loop reads CASSLDHNSNQPQHF. In DNA, the CDR3 is TGTGCCAGCAGTTTAGACCACAATAGCAATCAGCCCCAGCATTTT. The chain couples TRBV27 to TRBJ1-5; D gene unclear. Trimming pared 2 bases from V and 0 bases from J, leaving 8 bases between. The V gene's germline CDR1 is MNHEY and CDR2 SMNVEV (reference sequence). The CDR3 is 15 amino acids.